A single sample gave rise to the 26 T cell receptor beta chains below, sequenced in a study of cytomegalovirus exposure and HLA in healthy donors. Measured with immunoSEQ multiplex PCR; TCRdb has only the in-frame clones, and not every one. This table has 150,000 to 250,000 clones, 84% appearing once. The sequenced sample consisted of PBMCs. These TCRs come from a woman aged 25 to 45 in good health and CMV-seropositive.

CDR3 nucleotide sequence: TGTGCCAGCAGCTTGGCCTCTAGCGGGTTTACCTACGAGCAGTACTTC. Protein sequence: CASSLASSGFTYEQYF. The gene calls are TRBV5-4 and TRBJ2-7, with 8 bases lining up with TRBD2. After removal of 0 bases from V and 2 bases from J, the junction contained 7 bases not matched to a gene. The CDR3 totals 16 residues. The germline gives CDR1 SGHNT, CDR2 YYREEE (reference sequence).

The V call is TRBV6-1, the J call TRBJ1-3; D gene unclear. Germline lookup yields CDR1 MNHNS and CDR2 SASEGT. CDR3 length: 18 amino acids. V was clipped by 1 base and J by 0 bases, with 16 bases between them. The CDR3 sequence: CASSEVTFRAVSGNTIYF. Written as DNA, the CDR3 is TGTGCCAGCAGTGAAGTAACCTTTAGAGCGGTCTCTGGAAACACCATATATTTT.

The chain combines TRBV18 with TRBJ1-4; possible D gene TRBD1, 5 bases. The CDR3 contains 16 residues. CDR1 and CDR2 from the germline V gene are KGHSH and LQKENI. The ends were cut back, 3 bases at V and 3 bases at J, with 14 bases in the middle. The CDR3: CASSPLSQGSNEKLFF. CDR3 sequence (DNA): TGTGCCAGCTCACCCCTGTCTCAGGGATCTAATGAAAAACTGTTTTTT. Full variable domain (remainder filled in from reference TRBV18 and TRBJ1-4): NAGVMQNPRHLVRRRGQEARLRCSPMKGHSHVYWYRQLPEEGLKFMVYLQKENIIDESGMPKERFSAEFPKEGPSILRIQQVVRGDSAAYFCASSPLSQGSNEKLFFGSGTQLSVL.

V gene TRBV6-1 combines with J gene TRBJ2-7; D is undetermined. The V end lost 6 bases, the J end lost 0 bases, and 12 bases lay between the germline ends. Germline values: CDR1 MNHNS, CDR2 SASEGT. This CDR3 has 14 amino acids. This CDR3 reads CASSPESVSYEQYF. The CDR3 nucleotides are TGTGCCAGCAGCCCCGAGTCGGTCTCCTACGAGCAGTACTTC.

This clone was counted a few times. The gene calls are TRBV11-2 and TRBJ1-5; no firm D call. CDR3 length: 13 residues. CDR1 is SGHAT, CDR2 FQNNGV, per germline. Trimming took off 3 bases at V and 4 bases at J, with 7 bases between the two ends. The CDR3 sequence: CASSFASNQPQHF. CDR3 bases: TGTGCCAGCAGCTTTGCCAGTAATCAGCCCCAGCATTTT.

V usage is TRBV5-1 and J usage is TRBJ2-5; 11 bases align to TRBD2. CDR1 is SGHRS, CDR2 YFSETQ, per germline. With 2 bases clipped from V and 5 bases from J, the junction kept 2 bases outside the gene matches. This CDR3 is 14 amino acids long. The CDR3 bases are TGCGCCAGCAGCTTCACTAGCGGGAGTGAGACCCAGTACTTC. It codes for CASSFTSGSETQYF.

As concerns this clone: Other nucleotide sequences from this sample produce the same CDR3. J is TRBJ2-2 and V is TRBV18, with TRBD1 matching over 8 bases. V shed 3 bases, J shed 5 bases, and the junction held 5 bases outside the gene matches. Germline V gene lookup returns CDR1 KGHSH and CDR2 LQKENI. The CDR3 runs to 15 residues. CDR3 bases: TGTGCCAGCTCACCCGGACAGGGACGAACCGGGGAGCTGTTTTTT. This codes for CASSPGQGRTGELFF.

This clone has only one observation. One end of the junction varies from germline; a read error may be responsible. This chain uses TRBV29-1 with TRBJ2-1, with 7 positions matching TRBD1. Germline CDR1 SQVTM, CDR2 ANQGSEA. The CDR3 covers 11 residues. CDR3 sequence: CSVDRGTDIIF. CDR3 bases: TGCAGCGTCGACCGAGGGACAGACATCATCTTC.

This chain joins TRBV2 and TRBJ1-5; a weak D match, TRBD1 (6 bases). Germline V gene sequence: CDR1 SNHLY, CDR2 FYNNEI. This CDR3 spans 23 amino acids. With 4 bases removed from V and 0 bases from J, the gap between germline ends came to 34 bases. The CDR3, as DNA: TGTGCCAGCAGTGGTTTAACAGGGCTGATGGATAGAGGCTCGGGAAATAGCAATCAGCCCCAGCATTTT. It yields the protein CASSGLTGLMDRGSGNSNQPQHF.

The chain couples TRBV6-5 to TRBJ1-2; 10 nucleotides match TRBD1. CDR3 size: 15 residues. V was pared by 6 bases and J by 4 bases, with 8 bases of the junction left unmatched. The germline CDR1 and CDR2 sequences are MNHEY and SVGAGI. CDR3 sequence (DNA): TGTGCCAGCAGACGACAGGGGGCCGATAGCTATGGCTACACCTTC. This translates into CASRRQGADSYGYTF.

The rearrangement joins TRBV5-1 to TRBJ2-1; 7 bases map to TRBD1. Per germline, CDR1 SGHRS and CDR2 YFSETQ. Unmatched junction bases numbered 6, after V lost 1 base and J lost 2 bases. The CDR3 has 16 amino acids. The CDR3 here is CASSLMQGDAYNEQFF. CDR3 DNA sequence: TGCGCCAGCAGCTTGATGCAGGGGGACGCCTACAATGAGCAGTTCTTC.

This rearrangement joins TRBV6-1 to TRBJ1-5, with 7 bases identical to TRBD1. This CDR3 contains 13 residues. After removal of 3 bases from V and 7 bases from J, the junction contained 3 bases not matched to a gene. Germline CDR1 and CDR2: MNHNS and SASEGT. CDR3 in DNA: TGTGCCAGCAGTGACCAGGGGGGACAGCCCCAGCATTTT. Protein: CASSDQGGQPQHF.

This chain connects TRBV9 to TRBJ1-1; D is possibly TRBD1 (5 bases). Trimming removed 0 bases from V and 0 bases from J, with 6 bases in between. Germline V gives CDR1 SGDLS, CDR2 YYNGEE. The CDR3 sequence is 14 residues long. CDR3 sequence reads: CASSVGQLNTEAFF. The CDR3 bases are TGTGCCAGCAGCGTAGGACAGTTGAACACTGAAGCTTTCTTT.

V gene TRBV19 combines with J gene TRBJ1-5, with a possible D match to TRBD1 (6 bases). CDR3 length: 13 residues. V lost 1 base, J lost 6 bases, and 7 bases lay in between. Germline CDR1 is LNHDA and CDR2 is SQIVND (reference sequence). The CDR3: CASSIGGLQPQHF. The DNA of the CDR3 is TGTGCCAGTAGTATAGGGGGGCTTCAGCCCCAGCATTTT. The full variable domain, its missing parts supplied by reference TRBV19 and TRBJ1-5, is DGGITQSPKYLFRKEGQNVTLSCEQNLNHDAMYWYRQDPGQGLRLIYYSQIVNDFQKGDIAEGYSVSREKKESFPLTVTSAQKNPTAFYLCASSIGGLQPQHFGDGTRLSIL.

The J gene is TRBJ2-7, the V gene TRBV2, with D perhaps matching TRBD2 (6 bases). Germline-derived CDR1 and CDR2 are SNHLY and FYNNEI. Trimming removed 5 bases from V and 4 bases from J, with 6 bases in between. This CDR3 has 11 residues. The CDR3 DNA is TGTGCCAGCAGTCGGGGGTACGAGCAGTACTTC. Translated: CASSRGYEQYF.

The rearrangement links TRBV6-1 to TRBJ1-2, with a tentative D call TRBD1 (5 bases). From germline, CDR1 is MNHNS and CDR2 SASEGT. The CDR3 has 14 residues. Between the trimmed V and J ends, which lost 8 bases and 4 bases, there was a span of 17 bases. CDR3 in DNA: TGTGCCAGCCGTTTTTCAGGGCCCAGCTATGGCTACACCTTC. Amino acid sequence: CASRFSGPSYGYTF.

V gene TRBV28 combines with J gene TRBJ2-1; the match to TRBD2 covers 8 bases. This CDR3 contains 16 residues. J was trimmed by 6 bases and V by 7 bases; bases with no gene match: 14. The V gene's germline CDR1 is MDHEN and CDR2 SYDVKM. In nucleotides, the CDR3 is TGTGCCAGCACCAGCCTAGCGGGCCTTCACTCCAATGAGCAGTTCTTC. Translated: CASTSLAGLHSNEQFF. Filled out from reference TRBV28 and TRBJ2-1, the complete variable domain reads DVKVTQSSRYLVKRTGEKVFLECVQDMDHENMFWYRQDPGLGLRLIYFSYDVKMKEKGDIPEGYSVSREKKERFSLILESASTNQTSMYLCASTSLAGLHSNEQFFGPGTRLTVL.

The V and J genes are TRBV5-1 and TRBJ2-2, with D possibly TRBD2 on 5 matching bases. Germline V gene lookup returns CDR1 SGHRS and CDR2 YFSETQ. V dropped 6 bases and J dropped 4 bases, with 13 bases sitting between them. The CDR3 is 14 residues long. This chain's CDR3 is CASKWEPPTGELFF. CDR3 sequence (DNA): TGCGCCAGCAAATGGGAGCCCCCCACCGGGGAGCTGTTTTTT.

The CDR3 spells CASSEQAFNYGYTF. Written as DNA, the CDR3 is TGTGCCAGCAGTGAACAGGCCTTTAACTATGGCTACACCTTC. J is TRBJ1-2 and V is TRBV27, with TRBD1 as a possible D gene (5 bases). Germline lookup yields CDR1 MNHEY and CDR2 SMNVEV (reference sequence). Trimming took 5 bases from V and 1 from J, leaving 11 bases between them. This CDR3 is 14 amino acids long.

This clone was seen many times. The chain uses TRBV18 and TRBJ1-2; 8 bases agree with TRBD1. V lost 4 bases to trimming and J lost 4 bases; unmatched junction nucleotides: 2. The CDR3 consists of 13 residues. Per the germline V gene, CDR1 is KGHSH and CDR2 is LQKENI. The CDR3 sequence is CASSLTGGYGYTF. The CDR3, as DNA: TGTGCCAGCTCACTTACAGGGGGCTATGGCTACACCTTC.

V and J are TRBV6-6 and TRBJ2-7, with D tentatively TRBD1 (6 bases). Germline V CDR1 and CDR2: MNHNY, SVGAGI (reference sequence). The germline V and J ends were trimmed by 7 bases and 1 base, with 11 bases remaining between them. The CDR3 is made up of 13 amino acids. The CDR3: CASKQGISYEQYF. CDR3 coding DNA: TGTGCCAGCAAACAGGGAATTTCCTACGAGCAGTACTTC.

The CDR3 DNA follows: TGTGCCTGGAGTGAACTTGAGACCCAGTACTTC. Its protein is CAWSELETQYF. The rearrangement links TRBV30 to TRBJ2-5; no definite D call. The CDR3 has 11 residues. V lost 1 base, J lost 5 bases, and 5 bases lay in between. Germline values: CDR1 GTSNPN, CDR2 SVGIG (reference sequence).

The chain is built from TRBV4-1 and TRBJ1-1; 7 bases line up with TRBD1. The V gene end was trimmed by 3 bases and the J gene end by 4 bases; junction bases not matched to a gene: 8. The germline V gene encodes CDR1 MGHRA and CDR2 YSYEKL. The CDR3 length is 15 residues. The CDR3, as DNA: TGCGCCAGCAGCCACCTGACAGGGACGAGCACTGAAGCTTTCTTT. Translated: CASSHLTGTSTEAFF.

DNA for the CDR3: TGTGCCAGCGACGACAGGAACACTGAAGCTTTCTTT. Its protein is CASDDRNTEAFF. V usage is TRBV28 and J usage is TRBJ1-1; the D gene is possibly TRBD1 (5 bases). Germline CDR1 reads MDHEN; CDR2 reads SYDVKM. V was shortened by 8 bases and J by 1 base, with 8 bases between the two germline ends. The CDR3 runs 12 residues.

This chain uses TRBV5-1 with TRBJ1-3; tentatively, D is TRBD1 (5 bases). Germline V gene data show CDR1 as SGHRS and CDR2 as YFSETQ. This CDR3 comprises 16 residues. The V gene lost 4 bases and the J gene lost 1 base, with 15 bases spanning the gap. CDR3 sequence reads: CASSQNPGTSGNTIYF. As DNA, the CDR3 is TGCGCCAGCAGCCAGAACCCTGGGACTTCTGGAAACACCATATATTTT.

V gene TRBV11-2 combines with J gene TRBJ2-1; TRBD2 matches at 8 bases. The CDR3 sequence is 15 residues long. V was clipped by 1 base and J by 9 bases; unmatched bases: 8. Germline loops: CDR1 SGHAT, CDR2 FQNNGV. The DNA of the CDR3 is TGTGCCAGCAGCTTAGGGGTGAGGCTAGCGGGTGAGCAGTTCTTC. It specifies CASSLGVRLAGEQFF.